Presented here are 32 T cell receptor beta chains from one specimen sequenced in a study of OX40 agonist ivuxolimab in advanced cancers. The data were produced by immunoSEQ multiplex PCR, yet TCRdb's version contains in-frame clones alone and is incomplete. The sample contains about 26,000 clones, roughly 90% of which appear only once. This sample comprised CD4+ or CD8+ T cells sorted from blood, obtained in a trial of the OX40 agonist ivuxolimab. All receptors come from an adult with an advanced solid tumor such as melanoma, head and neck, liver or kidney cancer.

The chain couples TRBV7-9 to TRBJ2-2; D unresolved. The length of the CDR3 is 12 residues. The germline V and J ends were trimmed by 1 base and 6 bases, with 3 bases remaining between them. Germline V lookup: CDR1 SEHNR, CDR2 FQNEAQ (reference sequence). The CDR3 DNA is TGTGCCAGCAGCTTAGAAGCCGGGGAGCTGTTTTTT. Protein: CASSLEAGELFF.

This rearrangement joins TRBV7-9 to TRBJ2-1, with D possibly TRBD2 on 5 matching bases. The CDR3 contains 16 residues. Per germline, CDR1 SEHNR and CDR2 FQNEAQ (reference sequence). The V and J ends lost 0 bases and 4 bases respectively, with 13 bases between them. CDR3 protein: CASSLARAKPYNEQFF. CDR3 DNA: TGTGCCAGCAGCTTAGCGCGGGCTAAACCGTACAATGAGCAGTTCTTC.

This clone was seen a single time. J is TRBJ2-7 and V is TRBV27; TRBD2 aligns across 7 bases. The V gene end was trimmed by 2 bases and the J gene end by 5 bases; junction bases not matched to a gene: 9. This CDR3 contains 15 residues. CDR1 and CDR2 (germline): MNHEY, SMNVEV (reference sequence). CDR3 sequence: CASSLRGGLVHEQYF. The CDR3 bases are TGTGCCAGCAGTTTAAGGGGAGGGTTAGTCCACGAGCAGTACTTC.

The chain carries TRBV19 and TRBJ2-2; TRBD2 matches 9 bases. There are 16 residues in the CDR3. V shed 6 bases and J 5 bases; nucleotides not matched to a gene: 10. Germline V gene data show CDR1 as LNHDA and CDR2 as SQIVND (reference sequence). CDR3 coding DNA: TGTGCCAGTAGCCTAGCGGGGAGGGCTCGGACCGGGGAGCTGTTTTTT. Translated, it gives CASSLAGRARTGELFF.

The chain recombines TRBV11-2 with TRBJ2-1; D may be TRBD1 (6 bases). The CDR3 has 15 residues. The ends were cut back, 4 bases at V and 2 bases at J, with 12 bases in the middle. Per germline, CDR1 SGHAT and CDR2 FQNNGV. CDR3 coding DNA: TGTGCCAGCAGCTGGACAGATAACGCCTACAATGAGCAGTTCTTC. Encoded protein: CASSWTDNAYNEQFF. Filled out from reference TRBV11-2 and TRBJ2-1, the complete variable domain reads EAGVAQSPRYKIIEKRQSVAFWCNPISGHATLYWYQQILGQGPKLLIQFQNNGVVDDSQLPKDRFSAERLKGVDSTLKIQPAKLEDSAVYLCASSWTDNAYNEQFFGPGTRLTVL.

The chain's CDR3 is CASSQGIYNEQFF. CDR3 coding DNA: TGCGCCAGCAGCCAGGGGATATACAATGAGCAGTTCTTC. The chain is built from TRBV4-3 and TRBJ2-1; D is ambiguous. Trimming left V 3 bases short and J 4 bases short, with 7 bases between. This CDR3 is built from 13 residues. Germline V lookup: CDR1 LGHNA, CDR2 YSLEER.

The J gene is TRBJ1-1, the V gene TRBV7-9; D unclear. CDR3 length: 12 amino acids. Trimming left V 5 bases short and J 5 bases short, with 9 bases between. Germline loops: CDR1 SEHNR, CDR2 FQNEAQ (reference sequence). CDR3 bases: TGTGCCAGCAGCCCCCGGCCGACTGAAGCTTTCTTT. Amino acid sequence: CASSPRPTEAFF.

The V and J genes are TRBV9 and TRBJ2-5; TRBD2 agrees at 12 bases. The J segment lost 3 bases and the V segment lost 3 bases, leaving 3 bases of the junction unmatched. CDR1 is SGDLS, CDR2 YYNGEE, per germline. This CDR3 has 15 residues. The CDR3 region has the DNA TGTGCCAGCAGCGAGCGGACTAGCGGGGAAGAGACCCAGTACTTC. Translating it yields CASSERTSGEETQYF. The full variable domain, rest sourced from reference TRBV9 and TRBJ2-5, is DSGVTQTPKHLITATGQRVTLRCSPRSGDLSVYWYQQSLDQGLQFLIQYYNGEERAKGNILERFSAQQFPDLHSELNLSSLELGDSALYFCASSERTSGEETQYFGPGTRLLVL.

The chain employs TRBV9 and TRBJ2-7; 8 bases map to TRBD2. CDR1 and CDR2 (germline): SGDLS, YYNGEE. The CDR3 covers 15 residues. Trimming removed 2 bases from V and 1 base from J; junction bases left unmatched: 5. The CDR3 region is CASSVFSGMSYEQYF. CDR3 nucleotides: TGTGCCAGCAGCGTCTTTAGCGGGATGTCCTACGAGCAGTACTTC. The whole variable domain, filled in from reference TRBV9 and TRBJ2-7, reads DSGVTQTPKHLITATGQRVTLRCSPRSGDLSVYWYQQSLDQGLQFLIQYYNGEERAKGNILERFSAQQFPDLHSELNLSSLELGDSALYFCASSVFSGMSYEQYFGPGTRLTVT.

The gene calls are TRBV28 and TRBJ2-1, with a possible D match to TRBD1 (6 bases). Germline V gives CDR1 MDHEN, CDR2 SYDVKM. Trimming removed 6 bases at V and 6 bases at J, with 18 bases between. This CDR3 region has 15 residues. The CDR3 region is CASRFPGLGGNEQFF. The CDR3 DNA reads TGTGCCAGCAGATTTCCGGGGCTAGGGGGCAATGAGCAGTTCTTC. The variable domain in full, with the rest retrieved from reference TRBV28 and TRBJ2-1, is DVKVTQSSRYLVKRTGEKVFLECVQDMDHENMFWYRQDPGLGLRLIYFSYDVKMKEKGDIPEGYSVSREKKERFSLILESASTNQTSMYLCASRFPGLGGNEQFFGPGTRLTVL.

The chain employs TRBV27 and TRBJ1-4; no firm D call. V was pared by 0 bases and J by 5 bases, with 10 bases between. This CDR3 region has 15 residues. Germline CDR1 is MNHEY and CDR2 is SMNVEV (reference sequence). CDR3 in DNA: TGTGCCAGCAGTTTATCGAATAGGGTGAATGAAAAACTGTTTTTT. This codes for CASSLSNRVNEKLFF. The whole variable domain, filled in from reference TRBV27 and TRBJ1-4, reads EAQVTQNPRYLITVTGKKLTVTCSQNMNHEYMSWYRQDPGLGLRQIYYSMNVEVTDKGDVPEGYKVSRKEKRNFPLILESPSPNQTSLYFCASSLSNRVNEKLFFGSGTQLSVL.

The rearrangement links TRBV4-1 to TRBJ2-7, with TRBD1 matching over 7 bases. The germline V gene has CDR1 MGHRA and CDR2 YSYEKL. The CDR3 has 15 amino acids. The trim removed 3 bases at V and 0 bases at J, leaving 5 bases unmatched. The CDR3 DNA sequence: TGCGCCAGCAGCCATGGGACAGACGCCTCCTACGAGCAGTACTTC. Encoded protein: CASSHGTDASYEQYF.

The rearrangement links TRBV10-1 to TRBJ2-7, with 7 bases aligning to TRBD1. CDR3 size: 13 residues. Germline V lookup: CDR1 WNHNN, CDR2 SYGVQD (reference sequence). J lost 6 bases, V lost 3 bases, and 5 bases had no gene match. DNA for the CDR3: TGCGCCAGCAGTGAAGGGACAGTTCCCGAGCAGTACTTC. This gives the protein CASSEGTVPEQYF.

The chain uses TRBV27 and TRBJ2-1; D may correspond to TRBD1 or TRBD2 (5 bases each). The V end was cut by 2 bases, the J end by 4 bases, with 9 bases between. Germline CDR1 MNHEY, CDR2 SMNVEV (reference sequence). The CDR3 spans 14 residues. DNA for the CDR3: TGTGCCAGCAGTTTAGGGGGAACATACAATGAGCAGTTCTTC. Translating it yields CASSLGGTYNEQFF.

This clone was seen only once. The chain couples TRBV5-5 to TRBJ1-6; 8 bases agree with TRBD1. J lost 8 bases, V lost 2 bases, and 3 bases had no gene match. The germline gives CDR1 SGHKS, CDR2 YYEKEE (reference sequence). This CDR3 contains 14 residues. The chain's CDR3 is CASSFQGADSPLHF. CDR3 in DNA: TGTGCCAGCAGCTTTCAGGGGGCGGATTCACCCCTCCACTTT.

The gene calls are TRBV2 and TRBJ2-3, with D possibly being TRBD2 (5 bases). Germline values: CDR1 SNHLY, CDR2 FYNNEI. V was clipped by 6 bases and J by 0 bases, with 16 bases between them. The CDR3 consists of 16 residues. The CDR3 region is CASRGLLAASTDTQYF. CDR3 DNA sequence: TGTGCCAGCAGGGGCCTGCTAGCAGCTAGCACAGATACGCAGTATTTT.

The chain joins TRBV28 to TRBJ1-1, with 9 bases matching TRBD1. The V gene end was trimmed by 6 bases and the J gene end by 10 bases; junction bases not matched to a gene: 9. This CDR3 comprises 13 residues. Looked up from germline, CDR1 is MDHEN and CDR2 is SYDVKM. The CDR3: CASRRQTGGAAFF. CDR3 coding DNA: TGTGCCAGCAGACGACAGACAGGGGGTGCAGCTTTCTTT. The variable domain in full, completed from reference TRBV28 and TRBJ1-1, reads DVKVTQSSRYLVKRTGEKVFLECVQDMDHENMFWYRQDPGLGLRLIYFSYDVKMKEKGDIPEGYSVSREKKERFSLILESASTNQTSMYLCASRRQTGGAAFFGQGTRLTVV.

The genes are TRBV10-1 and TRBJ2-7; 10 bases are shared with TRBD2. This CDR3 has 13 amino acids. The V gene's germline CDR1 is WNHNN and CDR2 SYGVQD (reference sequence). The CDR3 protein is CGYSSGRLYEQYF. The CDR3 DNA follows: TGCGGCTATTCTAGCGGGAGACTGTACGAGCAGTACTTC.

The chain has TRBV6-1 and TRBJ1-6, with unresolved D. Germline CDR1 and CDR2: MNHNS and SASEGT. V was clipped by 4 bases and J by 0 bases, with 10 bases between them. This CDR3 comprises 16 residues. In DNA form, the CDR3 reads TGTGCCAGCAGTGCTCAAACAGCCTCCTATAATTCACCCCTCCACTTT. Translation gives CASSAQTASYNSPLHF.

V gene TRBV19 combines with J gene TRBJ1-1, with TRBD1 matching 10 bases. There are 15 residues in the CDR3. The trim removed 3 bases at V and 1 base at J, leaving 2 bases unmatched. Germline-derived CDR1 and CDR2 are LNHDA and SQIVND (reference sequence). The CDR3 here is CASSIGDRGNTEAFF. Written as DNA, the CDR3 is TGTGCCAGTAGTATCGGGGACAGGGGGAACACTGAAGCTTTCTTT.

In nucleotides, the CDR3 is TGTGCCATCGATCGAGGGGAGGGGTACACCTTC. Protein product: CAIDRGEGYTF. The chain links TRBV10-3 to TRBJ1-2, with D tentatively TRBD1 (5 bases). The V gene's germline CDR1 is ENHRY and CDR2 SYGVKD. This CDR3 is built from 11 residues. Trimming stripped 8 bases from V and 11 bases from J, with 15 bases between.

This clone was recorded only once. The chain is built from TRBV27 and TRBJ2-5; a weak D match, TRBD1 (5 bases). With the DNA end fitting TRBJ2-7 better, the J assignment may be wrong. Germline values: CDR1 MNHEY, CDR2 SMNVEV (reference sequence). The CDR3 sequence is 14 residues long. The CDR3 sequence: CASSLTGVPYEQYF. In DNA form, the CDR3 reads TGTGCCAGCAGTCTTACAGGTGTTCCCTACGAGCAGTACTTC.

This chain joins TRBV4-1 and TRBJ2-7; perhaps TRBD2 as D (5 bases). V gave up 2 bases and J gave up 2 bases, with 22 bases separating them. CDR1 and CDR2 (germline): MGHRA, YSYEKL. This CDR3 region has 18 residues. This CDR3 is CASSQRLRLYGEAYEQYF. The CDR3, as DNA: TGCGCCAGCAGCCAAAGACTACGACTCTACGGTGAGGCCTACGAGCAGTACTTC.

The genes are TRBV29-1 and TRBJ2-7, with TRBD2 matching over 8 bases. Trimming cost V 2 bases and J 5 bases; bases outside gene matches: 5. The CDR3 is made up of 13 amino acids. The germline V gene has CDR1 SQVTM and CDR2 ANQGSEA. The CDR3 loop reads CSVERPGGDEQYF. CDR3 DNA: TGCAGCGTTGAACGCCCCGGGGGGGACGAGCAGTACTTC.

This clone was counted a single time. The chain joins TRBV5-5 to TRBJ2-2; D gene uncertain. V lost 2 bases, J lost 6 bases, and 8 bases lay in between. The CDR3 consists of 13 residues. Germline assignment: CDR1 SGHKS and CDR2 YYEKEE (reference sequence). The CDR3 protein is CASSFGLAGELFF. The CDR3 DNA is TGTGCCAGCAGCTTCGGGCTCGCCGGGGAGCTGTTTTTT.

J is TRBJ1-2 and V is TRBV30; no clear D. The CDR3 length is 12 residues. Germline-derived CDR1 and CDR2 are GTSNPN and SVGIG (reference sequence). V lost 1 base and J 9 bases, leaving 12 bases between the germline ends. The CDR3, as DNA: TGTGCCTGGAGTGGGAACCAACCAAGCTACACCTTC. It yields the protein CAWSGNQPSYTF.

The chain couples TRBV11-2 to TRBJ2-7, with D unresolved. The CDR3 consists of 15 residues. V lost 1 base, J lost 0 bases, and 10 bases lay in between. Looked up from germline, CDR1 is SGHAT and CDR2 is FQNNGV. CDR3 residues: CASSLGVFSSYEQYF. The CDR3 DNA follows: TGTGCCAGCAGCTTAGGGGTTTTCTCCTCCTACGAGCAGTACTTC.

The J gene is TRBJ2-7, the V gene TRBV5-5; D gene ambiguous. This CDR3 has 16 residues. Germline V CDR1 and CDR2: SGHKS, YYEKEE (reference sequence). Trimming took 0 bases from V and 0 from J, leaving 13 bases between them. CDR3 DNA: TGTGCCAGCAGCTTGGAAACAGTTCCGATCTCCTACGAGCAGTACTTC. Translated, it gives CASSLETVPISYEQYF.

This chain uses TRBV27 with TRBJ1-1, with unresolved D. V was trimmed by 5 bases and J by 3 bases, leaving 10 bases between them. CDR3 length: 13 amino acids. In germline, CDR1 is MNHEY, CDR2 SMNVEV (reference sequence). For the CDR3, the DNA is TGTGCCAGCAGTCTCTCAATGTACACTGAAGCTTTCTTT. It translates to CASSLSMYTEAFF.

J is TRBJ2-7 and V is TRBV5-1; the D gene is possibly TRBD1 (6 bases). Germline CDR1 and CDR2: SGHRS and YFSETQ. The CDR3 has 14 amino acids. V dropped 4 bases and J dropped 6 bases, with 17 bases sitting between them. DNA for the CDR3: TGCGCCAGCAGCCCCGGGACACCGGTTTTCGAGCAGTACTTC. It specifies CASSPGTPVFEQYF.

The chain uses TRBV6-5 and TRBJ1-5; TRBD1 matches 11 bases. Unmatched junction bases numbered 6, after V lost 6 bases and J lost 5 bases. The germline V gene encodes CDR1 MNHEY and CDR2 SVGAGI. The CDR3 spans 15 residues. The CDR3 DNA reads TGTGCCAGCAGCCGCGGACAGGGGGCCTATCAGCCCCAGCATTTT. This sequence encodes CASSRGQGAYQPQHF.

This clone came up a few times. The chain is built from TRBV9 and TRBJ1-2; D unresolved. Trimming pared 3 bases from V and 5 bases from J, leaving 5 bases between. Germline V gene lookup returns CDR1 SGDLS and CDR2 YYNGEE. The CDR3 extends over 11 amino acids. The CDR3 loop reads CASSDMYGYTF. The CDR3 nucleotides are TGTGCCAGCAGCGATATGTATGGCTACACCTTC.